This TCR beta chain originates from a study of T cells after yellow fever vaccination. Germline assignment: CDR1 ENHRY and CDR2 SYGVKD. The CDR3 has 14 amino acids. Trimming took 3 bases from V and 4 from J; bases not matched to a gene: 4. This clonotype was counted between two and nine times. 5'RACE template switching produced TCR cDNA carrying a universal primer site and UMIs. MiXCR, applied by TCRdb to the 5' RACE reads, yields one record per CDR3 protein. The sample shows around 310,000 distinct CDR3 sequences, around 3.9% of them seen only once. The sample consisted of PBMCs, taken on the day of the yellow fever booster vaccination. This TCR derives from a man younger than 35 who received the YFV17D yellow fever vaccine. This chain links TRBV10-3 with TRBJ1-2, with 8 bases aligning to TRBD1. CDR3 loop: CAISDRGRGYGYTF. CDR3 bases: TGTGCCATCAGTGACAGGGGGCGCGGCTATGGCTACACCTTC.